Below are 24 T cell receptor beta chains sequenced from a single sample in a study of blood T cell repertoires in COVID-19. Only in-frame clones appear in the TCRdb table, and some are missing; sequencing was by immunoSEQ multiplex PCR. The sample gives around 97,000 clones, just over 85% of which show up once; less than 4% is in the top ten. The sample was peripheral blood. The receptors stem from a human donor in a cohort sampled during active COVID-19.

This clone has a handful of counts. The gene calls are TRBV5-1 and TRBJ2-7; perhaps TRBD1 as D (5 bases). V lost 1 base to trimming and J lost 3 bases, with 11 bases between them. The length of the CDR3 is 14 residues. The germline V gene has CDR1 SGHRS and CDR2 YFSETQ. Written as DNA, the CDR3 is TGCGCCAGCAGCTTGAGTCAGGGATTCTACGAGCAGTACTTC. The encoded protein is CASSLSQGFYEQYF. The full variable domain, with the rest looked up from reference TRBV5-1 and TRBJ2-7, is KAGVTQTPRYLIKTRGQQVTLSCSPISGHRSVSWYQQTPGQGLQFLFEYFSETQRNKGNFPGRFSGRQFSNSRSEMNVSTLELGDSALYLCASSLSQGFYEQYFGPGTRLTVT.

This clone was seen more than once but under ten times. In DNA, the CDR3 is TGTGCCAGTAGTGATAGGGGACATCAGAAGGGGGGCTACACCTTC. Protein sequence: CASSDRGHQKGGYTF. The chain recombines TRBV19 with TRBJ1-2; D might be TRBD1 (6 bases). The V end was cut by 5 bases, the J end by 8 bases, with 21 bases between. Germline CDR1 reads LNHDA; CDR2 reads SQIVND (reference sequence). There are 15 residues in the CDR3.

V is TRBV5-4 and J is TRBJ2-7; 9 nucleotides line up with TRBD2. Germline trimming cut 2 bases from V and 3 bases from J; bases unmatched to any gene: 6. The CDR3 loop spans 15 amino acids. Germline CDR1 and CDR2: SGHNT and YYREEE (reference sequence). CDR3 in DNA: TGTGCCAGCAGCTTTTTAGCGGGAGAAGACTACGAGCAGTACTTC. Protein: CASSFLAGEDYEQYF. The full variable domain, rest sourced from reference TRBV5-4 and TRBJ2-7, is ETGVTQSPTHLIKTRGQQVTLRCSSQSGHNTVSWYQQALGQGPQFIFQYYREEENGRGNFPPRFSGLQFPNYSSELNVNALELDDSALYLCASSFLAGEDYEQYFGPGTRLTVT.

The CDR3 DNA reads TGTGCCATTCGTGCCGGGACAGGGGGCCCCTATGGCTACACCTTC. It yields the protein CAIRAGTGGPYGYTF. J is TRBJ1-2 and V is TRBV6-5; 12 bases are a match to TRBD1. In germline, CDR1 is MNHEY, CDR2 SVGAGI. The V segment lost 10 bases and the J segment 4 bases; nucleotides outside the gene matches: 10. CDR3 length equals 15 residues.

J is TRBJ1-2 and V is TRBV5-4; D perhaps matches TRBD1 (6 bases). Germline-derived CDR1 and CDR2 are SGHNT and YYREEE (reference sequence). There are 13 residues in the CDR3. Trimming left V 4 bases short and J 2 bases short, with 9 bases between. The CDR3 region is CASSNTGNYGYTF. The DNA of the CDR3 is TGTGCCAGCAGCAATACAGGGAACTATGGCTACACCTTC. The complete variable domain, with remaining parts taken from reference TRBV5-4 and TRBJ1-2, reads ETGVTQSPTHLIKTRGQQVTLRCSSQSGHNTVSWYQQALGQGPQFIFQYYREEENGRGNFPPRFSGLQFPNYSSELNVNALELDDSALYLCASSNTGNYGYTFGSGTRLTVV.

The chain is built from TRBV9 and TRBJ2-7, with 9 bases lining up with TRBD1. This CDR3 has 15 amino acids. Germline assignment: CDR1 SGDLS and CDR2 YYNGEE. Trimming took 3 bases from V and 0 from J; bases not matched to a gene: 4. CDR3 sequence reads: CASSDPGQGSYEQYF. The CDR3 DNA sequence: TGTGCCAGCAGCGACCCGGGACAGGGCTCCTACGAGCAGTACTTC.

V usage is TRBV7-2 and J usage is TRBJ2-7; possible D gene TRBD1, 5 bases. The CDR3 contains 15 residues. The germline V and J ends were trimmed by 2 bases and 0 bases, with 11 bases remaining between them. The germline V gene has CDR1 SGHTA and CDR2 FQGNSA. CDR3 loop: CASSLWGSNSYEQYF. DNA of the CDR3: TGTGCCAGCAGCTTATGGGGCAGCAACTCCTACGAGCAGTACTTC.

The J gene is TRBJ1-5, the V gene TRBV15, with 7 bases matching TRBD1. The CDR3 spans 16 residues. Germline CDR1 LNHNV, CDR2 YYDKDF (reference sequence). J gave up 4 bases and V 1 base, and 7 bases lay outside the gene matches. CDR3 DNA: TGTGCCACCAGCAGAGGGCGGACAGGCACGAATCAGCCCCAGCATTTT. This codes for CATSRGRTGTNQPQHF.

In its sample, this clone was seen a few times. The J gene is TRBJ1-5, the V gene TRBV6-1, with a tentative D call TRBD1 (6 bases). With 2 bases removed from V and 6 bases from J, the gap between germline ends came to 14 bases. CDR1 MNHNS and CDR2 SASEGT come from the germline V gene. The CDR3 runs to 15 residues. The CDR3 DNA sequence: TGTGCCAGCAGTGAACTGGGGGCAGGAAGTCAGCCCCAGCATTTT. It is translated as CASSELGAGSQPQHF.

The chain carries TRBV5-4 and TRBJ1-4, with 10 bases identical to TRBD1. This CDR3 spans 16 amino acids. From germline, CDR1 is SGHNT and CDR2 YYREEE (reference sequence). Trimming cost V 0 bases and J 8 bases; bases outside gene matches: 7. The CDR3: CASSLVRTGGDEKLFF. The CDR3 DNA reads TGTGCCAGCAGCTTGGTGAGGACAGGGGGAGACGAAAAACTGTTTTTT.

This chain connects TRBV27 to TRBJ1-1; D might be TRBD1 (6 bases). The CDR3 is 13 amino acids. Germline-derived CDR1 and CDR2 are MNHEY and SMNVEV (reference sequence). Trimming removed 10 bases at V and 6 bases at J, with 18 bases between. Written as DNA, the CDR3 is TGTGCCACCTCTACCTACACAGGGTCTGAAGCTTTCTTT. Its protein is CATSTYTGSEAFF.

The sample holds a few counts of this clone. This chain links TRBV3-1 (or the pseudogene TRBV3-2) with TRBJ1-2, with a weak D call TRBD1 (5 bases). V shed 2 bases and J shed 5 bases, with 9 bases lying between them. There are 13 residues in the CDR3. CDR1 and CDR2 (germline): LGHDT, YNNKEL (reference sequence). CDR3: CASSQQGVYGYTF. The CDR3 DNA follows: TGTGCCAGCAGCCAACAAGGGGTGTATGGCTACACCTTC.

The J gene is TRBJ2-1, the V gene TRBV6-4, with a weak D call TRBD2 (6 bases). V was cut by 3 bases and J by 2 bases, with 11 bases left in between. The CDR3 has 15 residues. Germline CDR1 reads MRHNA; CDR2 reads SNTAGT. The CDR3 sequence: CASSEDPGAYNEQFF. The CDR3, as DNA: TGTGCCAGCAGTGAGGATCCGGGGGCCTACAATGAGCAGTTCTTC.

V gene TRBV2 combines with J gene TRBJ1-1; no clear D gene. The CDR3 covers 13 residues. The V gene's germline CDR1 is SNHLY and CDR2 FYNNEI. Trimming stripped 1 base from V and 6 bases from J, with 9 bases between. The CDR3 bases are TGTGCCAGCAGTGAAGTTGCAGGTCCTGAAGCTTTCTTT. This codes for CASSEVAGPEAFF.

The CDR3 loop reads CAGGGCGYTF. CDR3 in DNA: TGTGCTGGAGGAGGGTGCGGCTACACCTTC. This chain joins TRBV7-3 and TRBJ1-2; D ambiguous. The length of the CDR3 is 10 residues. The germline gives CDR1 SGHTA, CDR2 FQGTGA.

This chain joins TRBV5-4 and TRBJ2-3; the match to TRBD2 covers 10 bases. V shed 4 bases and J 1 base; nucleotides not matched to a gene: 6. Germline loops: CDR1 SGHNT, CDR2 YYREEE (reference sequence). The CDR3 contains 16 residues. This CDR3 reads CASSVLGTSGTDTQYF. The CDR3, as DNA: TGTGCCAGCAGCGTACTCGGGACTAGCGGCACAGATACGCAGTATTTT.

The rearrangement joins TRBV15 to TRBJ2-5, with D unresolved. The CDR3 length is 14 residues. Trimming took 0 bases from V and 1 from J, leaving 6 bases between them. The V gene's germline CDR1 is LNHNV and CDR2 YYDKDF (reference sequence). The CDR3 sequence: CATSRDLSQETQYF. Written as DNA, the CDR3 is TGTGCCACCAGCAGAGATCTCAGCCAAGAGACCCAGTACTTC.

The CDR3 spells CASSNPGQGEGETQYF. DNA of the CDR3: TGTGCCAGTAGCAACCCGGGACAGGGGGAAGGGGAGACCCAGTACTTC. J is TRBJ2-5 and V is TRBV19; 11 nucleotides agree with TRBD1. Germline loops: CDR1 LNHDA, CDR2 SQIVND (reference sequence). This CDR3 contains 16 residues. After removal of 6 bases from V and 5 bases from J, the junction contained 11 bases not matched to a gene.

CDR3 residues: CASSLIAEVTDTQYF. The DNA for the CDR3 is TGTGCCAGCAGTTTAATAGCGGAGGTCACAGATACGCAGTATTTT. The rearrangement uses TRBV28 and TRBJ2-3; TRBD2 is a possible D gene (6 bases). Germline CDR1 reads MDHEN; CDR2 reads SYDVKM. The CDR3 is 15 amino acids. V was trimmed by 2 bases and J by 2 bases, leaving 11 bases between them.

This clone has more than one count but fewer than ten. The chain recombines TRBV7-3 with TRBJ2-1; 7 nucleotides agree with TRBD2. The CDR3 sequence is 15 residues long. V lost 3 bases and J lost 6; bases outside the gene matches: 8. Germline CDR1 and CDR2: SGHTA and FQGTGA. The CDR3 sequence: CASSLGGRRPNEQFF. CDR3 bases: TGTGCCAGCAGCTTGGGAGGGCGGCGCCCCAATGAGCAGTTCTTC.

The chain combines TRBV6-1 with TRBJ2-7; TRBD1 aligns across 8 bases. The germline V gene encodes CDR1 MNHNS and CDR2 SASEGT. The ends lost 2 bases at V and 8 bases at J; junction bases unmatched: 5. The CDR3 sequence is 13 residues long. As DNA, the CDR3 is TGTGCCAGCAGTGAACCGGGACAGGTGAAGCAGTACTTC. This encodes CASSEPGQVKQYF.

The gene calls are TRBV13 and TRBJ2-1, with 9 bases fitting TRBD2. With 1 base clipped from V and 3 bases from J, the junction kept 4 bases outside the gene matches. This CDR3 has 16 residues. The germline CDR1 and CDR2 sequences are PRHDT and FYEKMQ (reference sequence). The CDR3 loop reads CASSLAAGGFYNEQFF. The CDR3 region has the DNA TGTGCCAGCAGCTTAGCAGCGGGGGGTTTCTACAATGAGCAGTTCTTC.

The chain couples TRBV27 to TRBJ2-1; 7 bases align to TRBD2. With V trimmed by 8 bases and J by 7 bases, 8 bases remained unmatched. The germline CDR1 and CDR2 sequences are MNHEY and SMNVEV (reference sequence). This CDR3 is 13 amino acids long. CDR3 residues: CASWWASGNEQFF. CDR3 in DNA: TGTGCCAGCTGGTGGGCTAGCGGAAATGAGCAGTTCTTC.

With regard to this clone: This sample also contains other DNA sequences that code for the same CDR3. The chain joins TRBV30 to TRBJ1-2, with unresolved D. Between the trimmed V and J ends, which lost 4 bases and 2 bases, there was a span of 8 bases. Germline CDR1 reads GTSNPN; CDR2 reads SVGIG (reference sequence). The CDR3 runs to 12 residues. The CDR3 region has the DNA TGTGCCTGGACGACGGGGAACTATGGCTACACCTTC. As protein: CAWTTGNYGYTF.